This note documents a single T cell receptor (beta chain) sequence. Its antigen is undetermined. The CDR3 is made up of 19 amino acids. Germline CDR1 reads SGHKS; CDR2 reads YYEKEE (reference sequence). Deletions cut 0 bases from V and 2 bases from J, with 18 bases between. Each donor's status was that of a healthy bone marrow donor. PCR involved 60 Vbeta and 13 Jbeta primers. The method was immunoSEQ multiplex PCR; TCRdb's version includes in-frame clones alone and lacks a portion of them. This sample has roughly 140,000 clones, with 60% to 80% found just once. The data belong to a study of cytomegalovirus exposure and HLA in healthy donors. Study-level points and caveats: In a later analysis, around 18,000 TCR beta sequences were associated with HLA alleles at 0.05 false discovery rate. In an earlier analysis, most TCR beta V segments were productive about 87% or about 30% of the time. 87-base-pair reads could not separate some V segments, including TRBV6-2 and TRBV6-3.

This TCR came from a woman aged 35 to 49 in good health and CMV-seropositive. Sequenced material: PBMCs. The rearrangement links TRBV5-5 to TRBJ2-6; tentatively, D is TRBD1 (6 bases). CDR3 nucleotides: TGTGCCAGCAGCTTGGGGGGGACCGGGACAAGCGCTGGGGCCAACGTCCTGACTTTC. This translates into CASSLGGTGTSAGANVLTF. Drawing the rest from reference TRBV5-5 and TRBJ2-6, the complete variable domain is DAGVTQSPTHLIKTRGQQVTLRCSPISGHKSVSWYQQVLGQGPQFIFQYYEKEERGRGNFPDRFSARQFPNYSSELNVNALLLGDSALYLCASSLGGTGTSAGANVLTFGAGSRLTVL.